These 32 T cell receptor beta chains originate from one sample sequenced in a study of shared clonotypes between healthy human individuals. Method: immunoSEQ multiplex PCR; TCRdb's copy keeps in-frame clones and lacks some. The sample has some 580,000 clones; around 97% are singletons. Sequenced material: naive CD4+ T cells sorted from blood. The subset: CD45RA+ positively selected. All receptors derive from a woman aged 25 to 45 in good health.

This chain joins TRBV6-7 and TRBJ2-7; the D gene could be TRBD1 or TRBD2 (5 bases each). TRBV6-7 counts as an open reading frame of uncertain function. The CDR3 has 16 amino acids. Trimming took 2 bases from V and 2 from J, leaving 16 bases between them. The CDR3 DNA sequence: TGTGCCAGCAGTTACAGTCTGGGACCTCAAACCTACGAGCAGTACTTC. Residues: CASSYSLGPQTYEQYF.

This clone has only one observation. The chain is built from TRBV7-2 and TRBJ2-3; D is unclear. Germline CDR1 SGHTA, CDR2 FQGNSA. The CDR3 spans 14 residues. Trimming stripped 1 base from V and 4 bases from J, with 9 bases between. The CDR3 sequence: CASSLGIFSDTQYF. The DNA for the CDR3 is TGTGCCAGCAGCTTAGGTATCTTCTCAGATACGCAGTATTTT.

This sequence joins TRBV7-3 and TRBJ2-3, with D perhaps TRBD2 (6 bases). The germline CDR1 and CDR2 sequences are SGHTA and FQGTGA. V was cut by 2 bases and J by 2 bases, with 8 bases left in between. CDR3 size: 14 residues. Written as DNA, the CDR3 is TGTGCCAGCAGCTTATCGGGAGCCACAGATACGCAGTATTTT. Protein product: CASSLSGATDTQYF. The complete variable domain, with remaining parts taken from reference TRBV7-3 and TRBJ2-3, reads GAGVSQTPSNKVTEKGKYVELRCDPISGHTALYWYRQSLGQGPEFLIYFQGTGAADDSGLPNDRFFAVRPEGSVSTLKIQRTERGDSAVYLCASSLSGATDTQYFGPGTRLTVL.

This clone was recorded only once. The chain is built from TRBV28 and TRBJ2-7; the match to TRBD2 covers 9 bases. Germline lookup yields CDR1 MDHEN and CDR2 SYDVKM. The trim removed 7 bases at V and 6 bases at J, leaving 16 bases unmatched. This CDR3 spans 16 amino acids. The CDR3: CASITNISGRGREQYF. The DNA of the CDR3 is TGTGCCAGCATAACGAACATTAGCGGGAGAGGACGCGAGCAGTACTTC. The full variable domain, completed using reference TRBV28 and TRBJ2-7, is DVKVTQSSRYLVKRTGEKVFLECVQDMDHENMFWYRQDPGLGLRLIYFSYDVKMKEKGDIPEGYSVSREKKERFSLILESASTNQTSMYLCASITNISGRGREQYFGPGTRLTVT.

The chain carries TRBV6-5 and TRBJ2-1, with a tentative D call TRBD2 (6 bases). Germline-derived CDR1 and CDR2 are MNHEY and SVGAGI. Trimming removed 2 bases at V and 0 bases at J, with 8 bases between. The CDR3 is made up of 15 amino acids. CDR3: CASSYAGSSYNEQFF. The DNA for the CDR3 is TGTGCCAGCAGTTACGCCGGGAGCTCCTACAATGAGCAGTTCTTC.

The chain links TRBV11-2 to TRBJ2-3; D could derive from TRBD1 or TRBD2 (5 bases each). The germline V gene has CDR1 SGHAT and CDR2 FQNNGV. Trimming removed 3 bases at V and 4 bases at J, with 11 bases between. This CDR3 comprises 14 residues. CDR3 amino acids: CASSFYGTSDTQYF. Here the CDR3 DNA reads TGTGCCAGCAGCTTCTACGGGACGTCAGATACGCAGTATTTT.

The CDR3 nucleotides read TGTGCCAGCAGCCCCGACAGGGTAGGAGATACGCAGTATTTT. This sequence encodes CASSPDRVGDTQYF. The V call is TRBV7-6, the J call TRBJ2-3; 7 bases align to TRBD1. Looked up from germline, CDR1 is SGHVS and CDR2 is FNYEAQ. CDR3 length: 14 residues. V was clipped by 5 bases and J by 5 bases; unmatched bases: 7. The full variable domain, rest sourced from reference TRBV7-6 and TRBJ2-3, is GAGVSQSPRYKVTKRGQDVALRCDPISGHVSLYWYRQALGQGPEFLTYFNYEAQQDKSGLPNDRFSAERPEGSISTLTIQRTEQRDSAMYRCASSPDRVGDTQYFGPGTRLTVL.

The rearrangement uses TRBV19 and TRBJ2-1; D not resolved. The germline CDR1 and CDR2 sequences are LNHDA and SQIVND (reference sequence). The CDR3 sequence is 15 residues long. V lost 6 bases to trimming and J lost 0 bases, with 12 bases between them. The CDR3 coding sequence is TGTGCCAGTAGATCGGCGGTAACCTCCTACAATGAGCAGTTCTTC. Protein: CASRSAVTSYNEQFF.

This clone has just one count. This chain connects TRBV18 to TRBJ2-2; D unclear. V was pared by 2 bases and J by 0 bases, with 16 bases between. CDR1 and CDR2 from the germline V gene are KGHSH and LQKENI. The CDR3 runs to 18 residues. The CDR3 here is CASSPFQARRPNTGELFF. The CDR3 region has the DNA TGTGCCAGCTCACCATTCCAGGCTCGCAGACCGAACACCGGGGAGCTGTTTTTT.

This chain links TRBV10-3 with TRBJ2-1; the match to TRBD2 covers 10 bases. Trimming cost V 0 bases and J 6 bases; bases outside gene matches: 2. This CDR3 contains 15 residues. Germline V gene sequence: CDR1 ENHRY, CDR2 SYGVKD. In DNA form, the CDR3 reads TGTGCCATCAGTGAGTCAGCGGGAGGGGCCAATGAGCAGTTCTTC. Encoded protein: CAISESAGGANEQFF.

The J gene is TRBJ2-7, the V gene TRBV18, with D possibly TRBD2 on 6 matching bases. Germline V lookup: CDR1 KGHSH, CDR2 LQKENI. There are 14 residues in the CDR3. Trimming left V 0 bases short and J 4 bases short, with 10 bases between. The CDR3 DNA is TGTGCCAGCTCACCACCGACGGGGGTATACGAGCAGTACTTC. This gives the protein CASSPPTGVYEQYF.

About this clone itself: This sample also contains other DNA sequences that code for the same CDR3. This sequence joins TRBV28 and TRBJ1-2; D gene unclear. Germline CDR1 MDHEN, CDR2 SYDVKM. Trimming took 5 bases from V and 4 from J, leaving 8 bases between them. The CDR3 has 12 residues. CDR3 DNA sequence: TGTGCCAGCAGTAGTCAGGCCTATGGCTACACCTTC. It translates to CASSSQAYGYTF.

This sequence joins TRBV10-2 and TRBJ2-7; tentatively, D is TRBD1 (6 bases). V lost 5 bases and J lost 1, with 9 bases in between. CDR1 is WSHSY, CDR2 SAAADI, per germline. This CDR3 spans 13 amino acids. DNA of the CDR3: TGCGCCAGCAGTCGCACAGGGTCCTACGAGCAGTACTTC. Translating gives CASSRTGSYEQYF.

The chain carries TRBV6-5 and TRBJ2-7; 10 nucleotides align to TRBD2. This CDR3 comprises 14 residues. The V gene end was trimmed by 6 bases and the J gene end by 6 bases; junction bases not matched to a gene: 8. Germline V gives CDR1 MNHEY, CDR2 SVGAGI. The CDR3 DNA is TGTGCCAGCAGGGGGGCTAGCGGGAGCCCCGAGCAGTACTTC. This encodes CASRGASGSPEQYF.

The chain carries TRBV5-1 and TRBJ2-7; TRBD1 aligns across 9 bases. With 5 bases clipped from V and 3 bases from J, the junction kept 6 bases outside the gene matches. The CDR3 has 14 amino acids. Germline V gene sequence: CDR1 SGHRS, CDR2 YFSETQ. CDR3 loop: CASRTGTGFYEQYF. CDR3 nucleotide sequence: TGCGCCAGCAGAACCGGGACAGGGTTCTACGAGCAGTACTTC. The whole variable domain, filled in from reference TRBV5-1 and TRBJ2-7, reads KAGVTQTPRYLIKTRGQQVTLSCSPISGHRSVSWYQQTPGQGLQFLFEYFSETQRNKGNFPGRFSGRQFSNSRSEMNVSTLELGDSALYLCASRTGTGFYEQYFGPGTRLTVT.

The chain recombines TRBV5-6 with TRBJ1-2, with 8 nucleotides matching TRBD1. The J segment lost 0 bases and the V segment lost 5 bases, leaving 9 bases of the junction unmatched. The germline gives CDR1 SGHDT, CDR2 YYEEEE. CDR3 length: 16 amino acids. This CDR3 reads CASRGTGQAPNYGYTF. CDR3 sequence (DNA): TGTGCCAGCAGGGGGACAGGACAGGCTCCTAACTATGGCTACACCTTC.

The chain carries TRBV5-1 and TRBJ2-3; D gene unclear. Germline loops: CDR1 SGHRS, CDR2 YFSETQ. The CDR3 covers 13 residues. V was trimmed by 1 base and J by 2 bases, leaving 5 bases between them. CDR3 protein: CASSLLITDTQYF. The CDR3 DNA reads as TGCGCCAGCAGCTTGCTTATCACAGATACGCAGTATTTT. The full variable domain, with the rest looked up from reference TRBV5-1 and TRBJ2-3, is KAGVTQTPRYLIKTRGQQVTLSCSPISGHRSVSWYQQTPGQGLQFLFEYFSETQRNKGNFPGRFSGRQFSNSRSEMNVSTLELGDSALYLCASSLLITDTQYFGPGTRLTVL.

The chain carries TRBV5-1 and TRBJ2-7; 8 bases are shared with TRBD1. The CDR3 is 15 residues long. Germline loops: CDR1 SGHRS, CDR2 YFSETQ. J was trimmed by 6 bases and V by 3 bases; bases with no gene match: 11. CDR3 nucleotide sequence: TGCGCCAGCAGCTCAGGACAGGGCTTAGGGCGCGAGCAGTACTTC. It is translated as CASSSGQGLGREQYF.

This chain connects TRBV11-2 to TRBJ2-5; maybe TRBD2 (5 bases). The CDR3 is made up of 16 amino acids. Looked up from germline, CDR1 is SGHAT and CDR2 is FQNNGV. With 5 bases removed from V and 1 base from J, the gap between germline ends came to 17 bases. CDR3 DNA: TGTGCCAGCAGCCTCTCAATTGGCGGGCTCCAAGAGACCCAGTACTTC. Residues: CASSLSIGGLQETQYF.

The chain employs TRBV15 and TRBJ1-2; D uncertain. V lost 1 base and J 8 bases, leaving 11 bases between the germline ends. This CDR3 has 13 residues. Germline-derived CDR1 and CDR2 are LNHNV and YYDKDF (reference sequence). CDR3 in DNA: TGTGCCACCAGCAGAGCCGAGGGTTGGGGCTACACCTTC. Its translation is CATSRAEGWGYTF.

This clone was detected only once. The chain combines TRBV30 with TRBJ1-6; tentatively, D is TRBD1 (6 bases). The CDR3 loop spans 13 amino acids. Looked up from germline, CDR1 is GTSNPN and CDR2 is SVGIG (reference sequence). V was clipped by 2 bases and J by 5 bases, with 7 bases between them. In nucleotides, the CDR3 is TGTGCCTGGAGTTACAGGGATAATTCACCCCTCCACTTT. Residues: CAWSYRDNSPLHF.

This clone has a single count. The chain has TRBV4-1 and TRBJ2-7, with 13 bases matching TRBD2. The V gene end was trimmed by 5 bases and the J gene end by 2 bases; junction bases not matched to a gene: 6. The CDR3 consists of 16 residues. Germline loops: CDR1 MGHRA, CDR2 YSYEKL. This CDR3 is CASSRLAGGNTYEQYF. DNA of the CDR3: TGCGCCAGCAGCAGACTAGCGGGAGGCAACACCTACGAGCAGTACTTC.

The gene calls are TRBV2 and TRBJ2-7; D is undetermined. V lost 7 bases to trimming and J lost 7 bases, with 11 bases between them. The CDR3 runs 11 residues. Germline values: CDR1 SNHLY, CDR2 FYNNEI. CDR3 residues: CASTKGWEQYF. CDR3 DNA: TGTGCCAGCACTAAGGGCTGGGAGCAGTACTTC.

This chain connects TRBV2 to TRBJ1-2, with D tentatively TRBD1 (6 bases). Trimming shortened V by 9 bases and J by 7 bases, and 21 bases separated the two germline ends. Per germline, CDR1 SNHLY and CDR2 FYNNEI. This CDR3 spans 14 amino acids. CDR3 coding DNA: TGTGCCAGAGGGACACTCAGCGACGAGGGTGGCTACACCTTC. Amino acid sequence: CARGTLSDEGGYTF.

Points on this clone: In the same sample, other DNA sequences code for this CDR3. The chain has TRBV5-1 and TRBJ2-3; D remains unclear. Between the trimmed V and J ends, which lost 3 bases and 2 bases, there was a span of 4 bases. Germline V CDR1 and CDR2: SGHRS, YFSETQ. The CDR3 extends over 12 amino acids. This CDR3 is CASSSSTDTQYF. The CDR3 DNA reads as TGCGCCAGCAGCTCTTCCACAGATACGCAGTATTTT.

This clone was seen once. The V gene is TRBV30, the J gene TRBJ1-6; 8 bases are a match to TRBD1. V lost 2 bases and J lost 7; bases outside the gene matches: 4. There are 14 residues in the CDR3. Germline V gives CDR1 GTSNPN, CDR2 SVGIG (reference sequence). CDR3 DNA sequence: TGTGCCTGGAGTCGGGGACAGGAAAATTCACCCCTCCACTTT. It encodes CAWSRGQENSPLHF.

The chain couples TRBV7-2 to TRBJ2-1; the D gene is possibly TRBD1 (5 bases). The CDR3 runs 17 residues. Germline V lookup: CDR1 SGHTA, CDR2 FQGNSA. Trimming pared 1 base from V and 0 bases from J, leaving 13 bases between. The CDR3 region has the DNA TGTGCCAGCAGCTTAGATTCCGCCCAGGGCTCCTACAATGAGCAGTTCTTC. Amino acid sequence: CASSLDSAQGSYNEQFF.

The rearrangement joins TRBV6-6 to TRBJ2-1, with TRBD2 matching over 10 bases. Germline V gene lookup returns CDR1 MNHNY and CDR2 SVGAGI (reference sequence). V was pared by 8 bases and J by 7 bases, with 5 bases of the junction left unmatched. The CDR3 length is 13 residues. The CDR3: CASRAGGENEQFF. The CDR3 coding sequence is TGTGCCAGCCGAGCGGGAGGGGAAAATGAGCAGTTCTTC.

The chain links TRBV28 to TRBJ1-2; possibly TRBD1 for D (5 bases). With 4 bases removed from V and 2 bases from J, the gap between germline ends came to 11 bases. Germline V gene lookup returns CDR1 MDHEN and CDR2 SYDVKM. The CDR3 totals 14 residues. The CDR3 sequence: CASSSPRGNYGYTF. Here the CDR3 DNA reads TGTGCCAGCAGTTCCCCCCGGGGGAACTATGGCTACACCTTC.

In this sample, this clone turned up a few times. J is TRBJ1-1 and V is TRBV29-1; 7 bases are a match to TRBD1. Trimming at V came to 5 bases and at J to 1 base, leaving 13 bases not matched to a gene. This CDR3 has 16 amino acids. Germline CDR1 is SQVTM and CDR2 is ANQGSEA. CDR3 residues: CSVSGQSWTPNTEAFF. DNA of the CDR3: TGCAGCGTTTCGGGACAGTCGTGGACCCCGAACACTGAAGCTTTCTTT.

This chain uses TRBV10-1 with TRBJ2-7; D is possibly TRBD2 (5 bases). The germline V and J ends were trimmed by 5 bases and 7 bases, with 9 bases remaining between them. The CDR3 contains 11 residues. The germline V gene has CDR1 WNHNN and CDR2 SYGVQD (reference sequence). CDR3 nucleotide sequence: TGCGCCAGCAGTAGATCGGGGGAGCAGTACTTC. Its translation is CASSRSGEQYF.

J is TRBJ1-1 and V is TRBV28, with TRBD1 matching over 8 bases. CDR1 and CDR2 from the germline V gene are MDHEN and SYDVKM. The CDR3 runs 13 residues. Unmatched junction bases numbered 9, after V lost 5 bases and J lost 10 bases. CDR3 protein: CASSTNDRGGAFF. The CDR3 DNA reads as TGTGCCAGCAGTACGAATGACAGGGGTGGAGCTTTCTTT.